A selection of T cell receptor beta chains follows, all from one sample in a study of T cell repertoires in Merkel cell carcinoma. Some clones are missing from TCRdb's copy, which holds only in-frame ones; the method was immunoSEQ multiplex PCR. The data hold 13,000 to 15,000 clones, with roughly 80% observed a single time. The specimen was tumor tissue. Receptors originate from an adult with Merkel cell carcinoma. Each CDR3 is given with its conserved first and last residue. The D gene is left open where the match is weak. Some rows mark clone size as missing; the rest say once, few, many or name a class of expanded clone.

TRBV6-5,TRBJ1-3,TRBD1,.,16,CASSYSDRGSGNTIYF,TGTGCCAGCAGTTACTCGGACAGGGGATCTGGAAACACCATATATTTT
TRBV30,TRBJ1-5,TRBD1,.,15,CAWSRQGRTYQPQHF,TGTGCCTGGAGTCGACAGGGGAGGACTTATCAGCCCCAGCATTTT
TRBV14,TRBJ1-2,.,few,17,CARSPPRPSSKYYGYTF,TGTGCCAGAAGCCCCCCGAGGCCCAGCTCCAAGTACTATGGCTACACCTTC
TRBV12-3/TRBV12-4,TRBJ1-2,.,.,11,CASRGMSGYTF,TGTGCCAGCAGGGGAATGTCTGGCTACACCTTC
TRBV6-4,TRBJ2-3,TRBD1,.,14,CASSLTGLADTQYF,TGTGCCAGCAGCTTGACAGGGCTAGCAGATACGCAGTATTTT
TRBV27,TRBJ2-3,.,.,15,CASSSPGRLTDTQYF,TGTGCCAGCAGTTCCCCCGGACGGCTGACAGATACGCAGTATTTT
TRBV4-3,TRBJ2-1,TRBD1,.,16,CASSQEWQPGQGAGFF,TGCGCCAGCAGCCAAGAATGGCAACCGGGACAGGGGGCCGGGTTCTTC
TRBV29-1,TRBJ2-2,TRBD2,.,13,CSVPGGGSGELFF,TGCAGCGTGCCCGGGGGGGGGTCCGGGGAGCTGTTTTTT
TRBV28,TRBJ2-7,.,.,13,CASSLGRDYEQYF,TGTGCCAGCAGTTTAGGCAGGGACTACGAGCAGTACTTC
TRBV25-1,TRBJ1-1,.,.,14,CASSEAGRSTEAFF,TGTGCCAGCAGTGAAGCAGGGCGATCCACTGAAGCTTTCTTT
TRBV6-5,TRBJ1-1,TRBD1,.,13,CASRQGRGTEAFF,TGTGCCAGCAGACAGGGGAGAGGCACTGAAGCTTTCTTT